Following are 15 T cell receptor beta chains from one sample sequenced in a study of OX40 agonist ivuxolimab in advanced cancers. Using immunoSEQ multiplex PCR, the repertoire was profiled, and TCRdb retains in-frame clones only, with some absent. The sample contains 65,000 to 85,000 clones, approximately 81% of which appear only once. Sequenced material: CD4+ or CD8+ T cells sorted from blood, taken in a trial of the OX40 agonist ivuxolimab. These receptors came from an adult with an advanced solid tumor such as melanoma, head and neck, liver or kidney cancer.

The chain uses TRBV5-4 and TRBJ2-3, with 11 bases fitting TRBD2. Germline assignment: CDR1 SGHNT and CDR2 YYREEE (reference sequence). V dropped 0 bases and J dropped 6; count of bases not matched to a gene: 6. The CDR3 has 16 residues. The chain's CDR3 is CASSLALAGARDTQYF. CDR3 DNA: TGTGCCAGCAGCTTGGCACTAGCGGGGGCTCGGGATACGCAGTATTTT.

The CDR3 reads CAISESAGLSTDTQYF. In DNA, the CDR3 is TGTGCCATCAGTGAGTCGGCGGGGTTGAGCACAGATACGCAGTATTTT. The rearrangement joins TRBV10-3 to TRBJ2-3; tentatively, D is TRBD2 (6 bases). The V gene's germline CDR1 is ENHRY and CDR2 SYGVKD. The CDR3 loop spans 16 amino acids. The V gene lost 0 bases and the J gene lost 0 bases, with 10 bases spanning the gap.

The genes are TRBV27 and TRBJ2-1; 10 bases fit TRBD2. Per germline, CDR1 MNHEY and CDR2 SMNVEV (reference sequence). The length of the CDR3 is 16 residues. V shed 9 bases and J 5 bases; nucleotides not matched to a gene: 13. The CDR3 nucleotides are TGTGCCAGGATATTCGGACTAGCGGAGGAGAACAATGAGCAGTTCTTC. Translated, it gives CARIFGLAEENNEQFF.

The gene calls are TRBV19 and TRBJ1-5, with 8 bases lining up with TRBD1. Germline V CDR1 and CDR2: LNHDA, SQIVND (reference sequence). With 7 bases clipped from V and 5 bases from J, the junction kept 10 bases outside the gene matches. The CDR3 length is 15 residues. The CDR3 spells CASTISGTGHQPQHF. CDR3 bases: TGTGCCAGTACCATATCCGGGACAGGACATCAGCCCCAGCATTTT.

The chain links TRBV2 to TRBJ1-5; D remains unclear. Trimming took 8 bases from V and 2 from J, leaving 13 bases between them. This CDR3 spans 14 amino acids. Germline lookup yields CDR1 SNHLY and CDR2 FYNNEI. The DNA of the CDR3 is TGTGCCAGCCAGTTAAACAGTGGCAATCAGCCCCAGCATTTT. This encodes CASQLNSGNQPQHF.

This clone occurred a few times. This rearrangement joins TRBV10-2 to TRBJ2-1, with a possible D match to TRBD2 (6 bases). Germline CDR1 WSHSY, CDR2 SAAADI. V dropped 3 bases and J dropped 6 bases, with 9 bases sitting between them. The CDR3 runs 13 residues. This CDR3 reads CASSDRRANEQFF. The DNA for the CDR3 is TGCGCCAGCAGTGACCGGAGGGCCAATGAGCAGTTCTTC.

V and J are TRBV19 and TRBJ2-3; 10 positions agree with TRBD2. V lost 6 bases, J lost 2 bases, and 5 bases stayed unmatched. There are 15 residues in the CDR3. Per germline, CDR1 LNHDA and CDR2 SQIVND (reference sequence). CDR3 protein: CASRGLAVNTDTQYF. The CDR3 DNA sequence: TGTGCCAGTAGAGGACTAGCGGTAAACACAGATACGCAGTATTTT.

V usage is TRBV4-1 and J usage is TRBJ1-4; perhaps TRBD1 as D (5 bases). Germline loops: CDR1 MGHRA, CDR2 YSYEKL. This CDR3 has 15 amino acids. V dropped 4 bases and J dropped 2 bases, with 11 bases sitting between them. The CDR3: CASSPLWGTNEKLFF. For the CDR3, the DNA is TGCGCCAGCAGCCCCCTGTGGGGGACTAATGAAAAACTGTTTTTT.

Regarding this clone: The same CDR3 also results from other DNA sequences found in this sample. V gene TRBV27 combines with J gene TRBJ1-2; D remains ambiguous. CDR3 length equals 13 residues. Trimming took off 3 bases at V and 5 bases at J, with 10 bases between the two ends. In germline, CDR1 is MNHEY, CDR2 SMNVEV (reference sequence). The CDR3: CASSFQREYGYTF. DNA for the CDR3: TGTGCCAGCAGTTTCCAGCGGGAGTATGGCTACACCTTC.

The chain combines TRBV7-2 with TRBJ2-7; TRBD2 aligns across 11 bases. In germline, CDR1 is SGHTA, CDR2 FQGNSA. The CDR3 totals 15 residues. V gave up 0 bases and J gave up 6 bases; unmatched junction bases: 4. CDR3 coding DNA: TGTGCCAGCAGCTTAGCTACTAGCGGGGGCCTCGAGCAGTACTTC. This encodes CASSLATSGGLEQYF.

The chain carries TRBV27 and TRBJ1-4; 7 nucleotides match TRBD1. Unmatched junction bases numbered 5, after V lost 5 bases and J lost 5 bases. The CDR3 sequence is 14 residues long. The germline V gene has CDR1 MNHEY and CDR2 SMNVEV (reference sequence). The CDR3 protein is CASSAGTENEKLFF. The CDR3 nucleotides are TGTGCCAGCAGTGCCGGGACAGAGAATGAAAAACTGTTTTTT.

The V gene is TRBV5-1, the J gene TRBJ2-2; D is unresolved. The CDR3 length is 13 residues. From germline, CDR1 is SGHRS and CDR2 YFSETQ. The V and J ends lost 5 bases and 3 bases respectively, with 8 bases between them. CDR3 in amino acids: CASREQYTGELFF. The CDR3 DNA follows: TGCGCCAGCAGAGAGCAGTACACCGGGGAGCTGTTTTTT.

This clone is a singleton in its sample. The rearrangement links TRBV7-9 to TRBJ1-1, with D perhaps TRBD1 (5 bases). This CDR3 has 12 amino acids. CDR1 is SEHNR and CDR2 is FQNEAQ in the germline V gene (reference sequence). V was cut by 2 bases and J by 11 bases, with 12 bases left in between. The CDR3 region is CASSLTSGNAFF. In nucleotides, the CDR3 is TGTGCCAGCAGCTTAACTTCAGGGAATGCTTTCTTT.

This rearrangement joins TRBV7-9 to TRBJ1-6; no definite D call. Trimming cost V 5 bases and J 1 base, with 6 bases left between them. This CDR3 has 14 amino acids. Germline CDR1 is SEHNR and CDR2 is FQNEAQ (reference sequence). The CDR3 reads CASSRDSYNSPLHF. Written as DNA, the CDR3 is TGTGCCAGCAGCAGGGATTCCTATAATTCACCCCTCCACTTT.

This rearrangement joins TRBV2 to TRBJ2-7; the D is unclear. The CDR3 loop spans 12 amino acids. V lost 6 bases and J 6 bases, leaving 12 bases between the germline ends. Per germline, CDR1 SNHLY and CDR2 FYNNEI. This chain's CDR3 is CASRPDTGEQYF. In DNA, the CDR3 is TGTGCCAGCAGGCCAGACACGGGCGAGCAGTACTTC.